This record looks at one T cell receptor (beta chain) sequence and its context. Its antigen is currently unknown. With 3 bases clipped from V and 5 bases from J, the junction kept 8 bases outside the gene matches. The CDR3 is 16 amino acids. Germline-derived CDR1 and CDR2 are SGDLS and YYNGEE. The sample belongs to a study of T cells in pancreatic ductal adenocarcinoma. Study-wide findings and caveats: Blood had more productive templates and roughly 7.5-fold more unique clonotypes than tumor. Enrichment of CD45RO+ effector over naive T cells in tumors may bias clonality. The resected cohort was biased toward the minority with early-stage disease. Tumor and blood clonality did not differ significantly, about 0.112 versus 0.072.

Selected pancreatic ductal adenocarcinoma patients had undergone surgery without neoadjuvant therapy. Libraries were prepared by immunoSEQ multiplex PCR; TCRdb keeps only in-frame clonotypes and omits some of them. This sample carries 100,000 or so clones, roughly 95% of them seen once, and the ten largest clones take approximately 3.1%. The J gene is TRBJ2-2, the V gene TRBV9, with TRBD1 matching 9 bases. This sequence was found in a human donor with pancreatic ductal adenocarcinoma. Sequencing was performed on PBMCs. This CDR3 is CASSARTGVRTGELFF. CDR3 DNA sequence: TGTGCCAGCAGCGCCCGGACAGGGGTGAGAACCGGGGAGCTGTTTTTT.